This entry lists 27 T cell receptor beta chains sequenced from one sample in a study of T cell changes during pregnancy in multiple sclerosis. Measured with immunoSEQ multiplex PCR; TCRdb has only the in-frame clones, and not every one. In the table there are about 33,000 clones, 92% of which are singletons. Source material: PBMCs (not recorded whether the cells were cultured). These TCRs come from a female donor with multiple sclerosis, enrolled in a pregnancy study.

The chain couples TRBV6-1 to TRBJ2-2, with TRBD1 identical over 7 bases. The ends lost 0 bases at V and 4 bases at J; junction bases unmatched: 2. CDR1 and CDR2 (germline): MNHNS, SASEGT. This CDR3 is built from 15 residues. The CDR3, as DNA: TGTGCCAGCAGTGAAGCGGGGGACAGCACCGGGGAGCTGTTTTTT. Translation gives CASSEAGDSTGELFF.

CDR3 amino acids: CASSDPKQGHTEAFF. The CDR3 nucleotides read TGTGCCAGCAGTGATCCCAAACAGGGTCACACTGAAGCTTTCTTT. V and J are TRBV2 and TRBJ1-1, with D perhaps matching TRBD1 (6 bases). The germline gives CDR1 SNHLY, CDR2 FYNNEI. This CDR3 contains 15 residues. The V gene lost 3 bases and the J gene lost 3 bases, with 14 bases spanning the gap.

The CDR3 reads CASSRLLLAGGNNEQFF. In DNA form, the CDR3 reads TGCGCCAGCAGCCGCCTTCTACTAGCGGGAGGGAACAATGAGCAGTTCTTC. The gene calls are TRBV4-3 and TRBJ2-1; 13 nucleotides line up with TRBD2. The CDR3 totals 17 residues. CDR1 and CDR2 (germline): LGHNA, YSLEER. The junction had 8 bases not matched to a gene; V was cut back by 4 bases and J by 5 bases.

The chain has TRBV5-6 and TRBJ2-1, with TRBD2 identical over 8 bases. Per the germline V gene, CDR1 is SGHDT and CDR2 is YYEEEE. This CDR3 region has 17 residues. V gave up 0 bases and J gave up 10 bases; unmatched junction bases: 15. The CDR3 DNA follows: TGTGCCAGCAGCTTGGACTTGCGCGGGAGGTTTGGACAGGAGCAGTTCTTC. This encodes CASSLDLRGRFGQEQFF.

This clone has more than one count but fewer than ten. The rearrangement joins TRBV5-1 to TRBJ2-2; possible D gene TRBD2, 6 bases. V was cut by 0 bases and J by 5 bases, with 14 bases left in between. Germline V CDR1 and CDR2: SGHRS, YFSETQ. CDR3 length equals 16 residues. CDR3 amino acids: CASSLEPGVRTGELFF. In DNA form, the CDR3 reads TGCGCCAGCAGCTTGGAGCCGGGAGTAAGGACCGGGGAGCTGTTTTTT.

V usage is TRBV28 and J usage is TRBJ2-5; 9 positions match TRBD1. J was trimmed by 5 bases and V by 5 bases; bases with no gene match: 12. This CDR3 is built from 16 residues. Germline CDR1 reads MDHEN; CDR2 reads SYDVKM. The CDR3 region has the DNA TGTGCCAGCAGTGACACCGGGACAGGGATGCGGGAGACCCAGTACTTC. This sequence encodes CASSDTGTGMRETQYF.

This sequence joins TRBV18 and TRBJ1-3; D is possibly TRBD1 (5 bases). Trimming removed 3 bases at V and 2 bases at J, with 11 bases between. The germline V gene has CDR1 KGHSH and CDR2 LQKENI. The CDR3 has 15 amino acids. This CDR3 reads CASSPQGVAGNTIYF. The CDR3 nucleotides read TGTGCCAGCTCACCGCAGGGTGTAGCTGGAAACACCATATATTTT. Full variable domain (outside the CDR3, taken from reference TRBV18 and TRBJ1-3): NAGVMQNPRHLVRRRGQEARLRCSPMKGHSHVYWYRQLPEEGLKFMVYLQKENIIDESGMPKERFSAEFPKEGPSILRIQQVVRGDSAAYFCASSPQGVAGNTIYFGEGSWLTVV.

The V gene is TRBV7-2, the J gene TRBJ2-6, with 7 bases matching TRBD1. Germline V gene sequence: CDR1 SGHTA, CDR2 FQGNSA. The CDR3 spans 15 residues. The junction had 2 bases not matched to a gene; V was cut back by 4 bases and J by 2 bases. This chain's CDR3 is CASSSGQPGANVLTF. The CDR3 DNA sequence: TGTGCCAGCAGCTCGGGACAGCCTGGGGCCAACGTCCTGACTTTC.

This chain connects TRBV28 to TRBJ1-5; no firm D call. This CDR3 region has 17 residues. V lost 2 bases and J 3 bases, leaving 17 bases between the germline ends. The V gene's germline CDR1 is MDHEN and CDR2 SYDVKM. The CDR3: CASSLSIVKYHNQPQHF. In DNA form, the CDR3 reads TGTGCCAGCAGTTTAAGCATCGTGAAGTACCACAATCAGCCCCAGCATTTT.

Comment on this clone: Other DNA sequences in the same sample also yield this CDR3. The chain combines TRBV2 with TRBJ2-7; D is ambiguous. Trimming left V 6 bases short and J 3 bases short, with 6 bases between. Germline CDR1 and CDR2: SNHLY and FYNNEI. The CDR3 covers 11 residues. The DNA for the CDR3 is TGTGCCAGCAGCCCCTACTACGAGCAGTACTTC. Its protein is CASSPYYEQYF.

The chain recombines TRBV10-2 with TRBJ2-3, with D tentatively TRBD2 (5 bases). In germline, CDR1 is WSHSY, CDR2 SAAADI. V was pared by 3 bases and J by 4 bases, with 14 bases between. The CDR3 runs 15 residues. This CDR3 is CASSEFRDTADTQYF. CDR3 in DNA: TGCGCCAGCAGTGAATTCCGGGATACGGCAGATACGCAGTATTTT.

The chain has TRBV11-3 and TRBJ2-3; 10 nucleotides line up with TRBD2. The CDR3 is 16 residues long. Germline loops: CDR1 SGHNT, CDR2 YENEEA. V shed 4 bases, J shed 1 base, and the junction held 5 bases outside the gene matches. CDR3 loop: CASSSRTSGRTDTQYF. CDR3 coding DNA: TGTGCCAGCAGCTCTCGGACTAGCGGCCGCACAGATACGCAGTATTTT.

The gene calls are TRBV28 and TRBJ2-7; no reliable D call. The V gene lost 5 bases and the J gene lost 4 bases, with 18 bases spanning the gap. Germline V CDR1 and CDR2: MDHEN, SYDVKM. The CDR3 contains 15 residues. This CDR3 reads CASSILGGGTYEQYF. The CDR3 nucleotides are TGTGCCAGCAGTATCCTAGGTGGTGGTACGTACGAGCAGTACTTC.

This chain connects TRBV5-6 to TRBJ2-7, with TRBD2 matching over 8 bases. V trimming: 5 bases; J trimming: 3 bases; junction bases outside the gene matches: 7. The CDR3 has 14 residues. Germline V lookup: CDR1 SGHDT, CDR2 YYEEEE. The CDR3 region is CASSSGGHHYEQYF. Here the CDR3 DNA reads TGTGCCAGCAGTTCGGGAGGGCACCACTACGAGCAGTACTTC.

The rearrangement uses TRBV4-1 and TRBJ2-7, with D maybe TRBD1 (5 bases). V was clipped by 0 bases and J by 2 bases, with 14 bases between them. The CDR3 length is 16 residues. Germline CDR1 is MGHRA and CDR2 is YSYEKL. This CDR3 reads CASSQDGQGFTYEQYF. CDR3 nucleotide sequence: TGCGCCAGCAGCCAAGATGGGCAGGGATTCACCTACGAGCAGTACTTC.

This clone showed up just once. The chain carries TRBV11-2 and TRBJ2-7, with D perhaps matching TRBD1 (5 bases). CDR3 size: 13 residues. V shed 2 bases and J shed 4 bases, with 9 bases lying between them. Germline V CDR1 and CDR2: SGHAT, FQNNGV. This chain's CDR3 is CASSLIREYEQYF. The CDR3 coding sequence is TGTGCCAGCAGCTTAATCAGGGAATACGAGCAGTACTTC.

CDR3 residues: CASSEGAPNYGYTF. The CDR3 DNA reads TGCGCCAGCAGTGAGGGAGCGCCTAACTATGGCTACACCTTC. This chain links TRBV5-1 with TRBJ1-2; no clear D gene. Deletions cut 5 bases from V and 0 bases from J, with 11 bases between. This CDR3 is built from 14 residues. Germline V gene lookup returns CDR1 SGHRS and CDR2 YFSETQ.

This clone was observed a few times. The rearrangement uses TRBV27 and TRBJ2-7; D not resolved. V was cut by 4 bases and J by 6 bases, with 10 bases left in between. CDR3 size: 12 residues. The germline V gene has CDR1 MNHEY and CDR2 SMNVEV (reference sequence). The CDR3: CASSSGLGEQYF. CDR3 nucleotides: TGTGCCAGCAGTTCTGGGTTGGGCGAGCAGTACTTC.

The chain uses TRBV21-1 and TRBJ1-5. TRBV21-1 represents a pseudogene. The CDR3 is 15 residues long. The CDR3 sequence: CASSAPRARNQPQHF. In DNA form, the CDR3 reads TGTGCCAGCAGCGCCCCCCGGGCCAGAAATCAGCCCCAGCATTTT.

CDR3 nucleotide sequence: TGCGCCAGCAGCCGGACAGGAGTCGAGTTATACAATGAGCAGTTCTTC. Protein product: CASSRTGVELYNEQFF. V usage is TRBV5-1 and J usage is TRBJ2-1; TRBD1 matches 7 bases. CDR1 and CDR2 (germline): SGHRS, YFSETQ. V shed 4 bases and J 4 bases; nucleotides not matched to a gene: 11. The CDR3 sequence is 16 residues long.

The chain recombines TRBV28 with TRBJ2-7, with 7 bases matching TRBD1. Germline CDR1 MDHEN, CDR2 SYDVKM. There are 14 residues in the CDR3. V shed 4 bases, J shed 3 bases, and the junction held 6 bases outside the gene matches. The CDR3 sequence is CASSSHRQGYEQYF. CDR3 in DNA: TGTGCCAGCAGTTCCCACCGACAGGGCTACGAGCAGTACTTC.

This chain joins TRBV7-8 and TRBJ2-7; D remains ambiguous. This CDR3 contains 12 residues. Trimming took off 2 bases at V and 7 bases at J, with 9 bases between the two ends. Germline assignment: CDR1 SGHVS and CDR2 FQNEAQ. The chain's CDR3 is CASSLFIGEQYF. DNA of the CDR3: TGTGCCAGCAGCTTATTTATCGGTGAGCAGTACTTC.

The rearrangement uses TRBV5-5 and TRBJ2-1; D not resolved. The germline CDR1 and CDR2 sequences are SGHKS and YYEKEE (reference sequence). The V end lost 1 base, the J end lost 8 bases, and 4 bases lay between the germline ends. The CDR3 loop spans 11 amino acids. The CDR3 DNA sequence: TGTGCCAGCAGCTTGACAGATGAGCAGTTCTTC. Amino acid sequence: CASSLTDEQFF.

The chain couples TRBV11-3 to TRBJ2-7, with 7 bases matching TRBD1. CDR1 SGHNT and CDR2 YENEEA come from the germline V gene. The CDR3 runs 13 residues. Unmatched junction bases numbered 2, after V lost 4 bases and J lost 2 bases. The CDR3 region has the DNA TGTGCCAGCAGCTCGGGACAGACCTACGAGCAGTACTTC. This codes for CASSSGQTYEQYF.

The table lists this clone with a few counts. The CDR3 spells CASSQDLAGTASTDTQYF. For the CDR3, the DNA is TGCGCCAGCAGCCAAGATCTAGCGGGAACAGCTAGCACAGATACGCAGTATTTT. This chain connects TRBV4-1 to TRBJ2-3; TRBD2 matches at 9 bases. CDR3 length equals 18 residues. The junction had 7 bases not matched to a gene; V was cut back by 0 bases and J by 0 bases. The V gene's germline CDR1 is MGHRA and CDR2 YSYEKL.

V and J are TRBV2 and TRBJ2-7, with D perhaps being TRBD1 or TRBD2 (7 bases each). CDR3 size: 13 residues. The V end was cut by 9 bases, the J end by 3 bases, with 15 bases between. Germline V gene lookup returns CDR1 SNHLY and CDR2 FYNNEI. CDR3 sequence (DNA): TGTGCCAGTGGGAGGGACAGAAGCTACGAGCAGTACTTC. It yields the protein CASGRDRSYEQYF.

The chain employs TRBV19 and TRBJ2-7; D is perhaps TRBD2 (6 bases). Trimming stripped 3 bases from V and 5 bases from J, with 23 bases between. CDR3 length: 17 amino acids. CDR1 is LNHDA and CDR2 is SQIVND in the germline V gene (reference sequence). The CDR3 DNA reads TGTGCCAGTAGTATGGGCGGGAAGAGTCCGACTGCTAACGAGCAGTACTTC. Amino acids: CASSMGGKSPTANEQYF.